This is a list of T cell receptor beta chains from one sample in a study of immune heterogeneity within non-small cell lung tumors. TCRdb used MiXCR to reprocess the multiplex PCR reads, holding one entry per CDR3 protein. The sample comprises a few thousand distinct CDR3 sequences, around 18% of which are singletons, and approximately 3.5% rests with the top ten. Material: lung tumor tissue. These receptors were obtained from a man aged 35-49 years with non-small cell lung cancer. The CDR3 runs from the conserved cysteine through the conserved F or W. Fields, in order: J gene, D gene, V gene, clone size, CDR3 protein, CDR3 DNA. A D gene is named only where the DNA matches it firmly. Part of the rows lack a size; the others show once, few, many or a class for expanded clones.

J: TRBJ2-3
D: -
V: TRBV4-1
size: medium-sized
CDR3: CASSQVGWGTDTQYF
DNA: TGCGCCAGCAGCCAAGTAGGGTGGGGCACAGATACGCAGTATTTT

J: TRBJ2-7
D: -
V: TRBV7-8
size: medium-sized
CDR3: CASSPKLGVVYEQYF
DNA: TGTGCCAGCAGCCCGAAACTGGGTGTCGTCTACGAGCAGTACTTC

J: TRBJ2-2
D: -
V: TRBV19
size: medium-sized
CDR3: CASSIDSRETGELFF
DNA: TGTGCCAGTAGTATAGATTCCAGGGAAACCGGGGAGCTGTTTTTT

J: TRBJ1-4
D: TRBD1
V: TRBV7-9
size: many
CDR3: CASSQGTENEKLFF
DNA: TGTGCCAGCAGCCAAGGGACAGAGAATGAAAAACTGTTTTTT

J: TRBJ2-7
D: -
V: TRBV6-1
size: medium-sized
CDR3: CASSIRGPSYEQYF
DNA: TGTGCCAGCAGTATCCGGGGTCCTTCCTACGAGCAGTACTTC

J: TRBJ1-4
D: -
V: TRBV11-2
size: medium-sized
CDR3: CASSSRTPGNEKLFF
DNA: TGTGCCAGCAGCTCCAGGACGCCCGGTAATGAAAAACTGTTTTTT

J: TRBJ1-4
D: -
V: TRBV15
size: many
CDR3: CATSREGRAEKLFF
DNA: TGTGCCACCAGCAGAGAGGGTCGGGCCGAAAAACTGTTTTTT

J: TRBJ2-7
D: TRBD2
V: TRBV18
size: medium-sized
CDR3: CASSPPRGGDGYEQYF
DNA: TGTGCCAGCTCACCCCCCCGGGGAGGGGATGGGTACGAGCAGTACTTC

J: TRBJ2-2
D: TRBD1
V: TRBV7-9
size: many
CDR3: CASSYGQGAGGELFF
DNA: TGTGCCAGCAGCTACGGACAGGGGGCTGGCGGGGAGCTGTTTTTT

J: TRBJ2-7
D: TRBD2
V: TRBV15
size: -
CDR3: CATSPTREATYEQYF
DNA: TGTGCCACCAGCCCTACCCGGGAGGCAACATACGAGCAGTACTTC

J: TRBJ2-7
D: TRBD2
V: TRBV13
size: medium-sized
CDR3: CASSGGLEGEQYF
DNA: TGTGCCAGCAGCGGGGGACTAGAGGGTGAGCAGTACTTC

J: TRBJ2-3
D: -
V: TRBV5-1
size: -
CDR3: CASKGLADTQYF
DNA: TGCGCCAGCAAGGGCCTAGCAGATACGCAGTATTTT

J: TRBJ1-2
D: TRBD1
V: TRBV6-6
size: medium-sized
CDR3: CASSYSIGGNYGYTF
DNA: TGTGCCAGCAGTTACTCGATAGGGGGCAACTATGGCTACACCTTC

J: TRBJ1-5
D: TRBD1
V: TRBV19
size: medium-sized
CDR3: CASSPGQFGQPQHF
DNA: TGTGCCAGTAGCCCGGGACAGTTCGGTCAGCCCCAGCATTTT

J: TRBJ2-5
D: TRBD1
V: TRBV19
size: medium-sized
CDR3: CASSMTGGQETQYF
DNA: TGTGCCAGTAGTATGACAGGGGGTCAAGAGACCCAGTACTTC

J: TRBJ1-2
D: TRBD1
V: TRBV5-6
size: few
CDR3: CASSIGQGDYSYTF
DNA: TGTGCCAGCAGCATCGGACAGGGGGACTATAGCTACACCTTC

J: TRBJ1-4
D: TRBD1
V: TRBV4-3
size: medium-sized
CDR3: CASSQDLGLRGHSTNEKLFF
DNA: TGCGCCAGCAGCCAAGACTTGGGCTTGAGGGGGCACTCAACTAATGAAAAACTGTTTTTT

J: TRBJ2-1
D: -
V: TRBV20-1
size: many
CDR3: CSARRTNEQFF
DNA: TGCAGTGCTAGACGTACGAATGAGCAGTTCTTC

J: TRBJ2-3
D: -
V: TRBV7-2
size: few
CDR3: CASSLVGADTQYF
DNA: TGTGCCAGCAGCTTAGTTGGGGCAGATACGCAGTATTTT

J: TRBJ2-3
D: -
V: TRBV5-5
size: medium-sized
CDR3: CASSLRGITDTQYF
DNA: TGTGCCAGCAGCTTGAGGGGAATCACAGATACGCAGTATTTT

J: TRBJ2-3
D: -
V: TRBV28
size: medium-sized
CDR3: CASSVFGVGTDTQYF
DNA: TGTGCCAGCAGTGTATTTGGAGTGGGCACAGATACGCAGTATTTT

J: TRBJ1-5
D: -
V: TRBV15
size: medium-sized
CDR3: CATSRDVGEGDQPQHF
DNA: TGTGCCACCAGCAGAGATGTGGGGGAAGGTGATCAGCCCCAGCATTTT